The T cell receptor beta chain under discussion was sequenced for a study of T cells after somatic rescue of genetic block. The sample holds one count of this clone. The CDR3 has 13 residues. Trimming removed 6 bases from V and 11 bases from J; junction bases left unmatched: 8. CDR1 is SQVTM and CDR2 is ANQGSEA in the germline V gene. TCRdb keeps only in-frame clones here, not all; method: immunoSEQ multiplex PCR. The sample has some 7,000 clones; around 81% are singletons. Input material: peripheral blood mononuclear cells (PBMCs). The clonotype originates from a boy aged 5-17 years. V and J are TRBV29-1 and TRBJ1-5, with 12 positions matching TRBD1. The CDR3 DNA reads TGCAGCGTCCGGGACAGGGGGCGAATGGCCCAGCATTTT. It translates to CSVRDRGRMAQHF.